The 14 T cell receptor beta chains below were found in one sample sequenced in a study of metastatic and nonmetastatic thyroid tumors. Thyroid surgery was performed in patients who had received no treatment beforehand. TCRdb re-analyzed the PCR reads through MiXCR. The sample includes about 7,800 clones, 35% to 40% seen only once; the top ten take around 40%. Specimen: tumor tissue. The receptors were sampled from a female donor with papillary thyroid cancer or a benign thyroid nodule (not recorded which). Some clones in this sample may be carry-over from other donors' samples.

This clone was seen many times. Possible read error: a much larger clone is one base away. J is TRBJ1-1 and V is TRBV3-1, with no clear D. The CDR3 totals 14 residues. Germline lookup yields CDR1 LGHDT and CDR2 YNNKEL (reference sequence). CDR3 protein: CASSQDVLNTEASF. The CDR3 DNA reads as TGTGCCAGCAGCCAAGACGTACTTAACACTGAAGCTTCCTTT.

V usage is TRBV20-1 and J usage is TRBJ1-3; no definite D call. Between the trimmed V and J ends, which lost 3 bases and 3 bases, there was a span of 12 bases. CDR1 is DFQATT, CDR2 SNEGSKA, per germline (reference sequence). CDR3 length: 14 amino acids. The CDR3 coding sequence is TGCAGTGCTAGGGCCCCGAGCATTGGAAACACCATATATTTT. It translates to CSARAPSIGNTIYF.

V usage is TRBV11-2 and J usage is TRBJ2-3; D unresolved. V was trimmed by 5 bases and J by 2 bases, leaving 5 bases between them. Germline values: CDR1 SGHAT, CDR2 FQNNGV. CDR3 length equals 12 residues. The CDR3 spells CASSADTDTQYF. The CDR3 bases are TGTGCCAGCAGCGCCGACACAGATACGCAGTATTTT. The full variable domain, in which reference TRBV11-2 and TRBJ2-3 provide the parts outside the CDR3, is EAGVAQSPRYKIIEKRQSVAFWCNPISGHATLYWYQQILGQGPKLLIQFQNNGVVDDSQLPKDRFSAERLKGVDSTLKIQPAKLEDSAVYLCASSADTDTQYFGPGTRLTVL.

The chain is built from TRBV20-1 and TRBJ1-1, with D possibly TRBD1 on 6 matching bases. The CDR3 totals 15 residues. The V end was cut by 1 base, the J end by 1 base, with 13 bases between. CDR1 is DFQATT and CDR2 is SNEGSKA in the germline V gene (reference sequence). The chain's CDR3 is CSARAGGRSNTEAFF. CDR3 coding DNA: TGCAGTGCTAGAGCTGGGGGCCGGTCGAACACTGAAGCTTTCTTT.

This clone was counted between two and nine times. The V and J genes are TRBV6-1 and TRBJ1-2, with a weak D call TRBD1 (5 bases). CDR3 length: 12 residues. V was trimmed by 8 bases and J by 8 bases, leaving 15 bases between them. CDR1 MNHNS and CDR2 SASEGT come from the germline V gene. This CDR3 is CASEGDRRGYTF. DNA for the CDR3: TGTGCCAGCGAAGGGGACCGCAGGGGCTACACCTTC.

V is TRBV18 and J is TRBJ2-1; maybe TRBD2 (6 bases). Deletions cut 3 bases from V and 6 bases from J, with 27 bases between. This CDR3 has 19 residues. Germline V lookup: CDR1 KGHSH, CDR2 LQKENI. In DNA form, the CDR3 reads TGTGCCAGCTCACCGATTCAGGACGGACCGGGACTGGCGGCCAATGAGCAGTTCTTC. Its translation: CASSPIQDGPGLAANEQFF. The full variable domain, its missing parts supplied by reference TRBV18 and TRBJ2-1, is NAGVMQNPRHLVRRRGQEARLRCSPMKGHSHVYWYRQLPEEGLKFMVYLQKENIIDESGMPKERFSAEFPKEGPSILRIQQVVRGDSAAYFCASSPIQDGPGLAANEQFFGPGTRLTVL.

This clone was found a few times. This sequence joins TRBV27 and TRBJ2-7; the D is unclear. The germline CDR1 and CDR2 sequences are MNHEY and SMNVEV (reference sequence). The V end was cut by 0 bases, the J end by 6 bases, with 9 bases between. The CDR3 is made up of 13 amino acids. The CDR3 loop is CASSLSWIGEQYF. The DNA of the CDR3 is TGTGCCAGCAGTTTATCCTGGATCGGCGAGCAGTACTTC.

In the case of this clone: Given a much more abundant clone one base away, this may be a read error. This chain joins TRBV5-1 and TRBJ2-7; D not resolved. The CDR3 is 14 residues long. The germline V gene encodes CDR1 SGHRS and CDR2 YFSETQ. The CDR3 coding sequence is TGCGCCAGCATCTTGGCAGGCAACTCCTACGAGCAGTACTTC. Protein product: CASILAGNSYEQYF.

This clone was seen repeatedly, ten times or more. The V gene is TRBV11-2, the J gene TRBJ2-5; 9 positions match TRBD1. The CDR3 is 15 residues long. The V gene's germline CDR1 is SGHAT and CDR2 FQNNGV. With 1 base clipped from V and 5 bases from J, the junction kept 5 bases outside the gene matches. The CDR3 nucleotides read TGTGCCAGCAGCTTAGGGGACAGGGACTTTGAGACCCAGTACTTC. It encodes CASSLGDRDFETQYF.

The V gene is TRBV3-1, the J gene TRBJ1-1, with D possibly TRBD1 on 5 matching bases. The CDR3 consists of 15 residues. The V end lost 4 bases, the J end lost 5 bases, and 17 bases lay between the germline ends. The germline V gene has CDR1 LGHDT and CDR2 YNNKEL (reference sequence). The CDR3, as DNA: TGTGCCAGCAGCCCAGACTTGGGGGGTCGTACTGAAGCTTTCTTT. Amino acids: CASSPDLGGRTEAFF.

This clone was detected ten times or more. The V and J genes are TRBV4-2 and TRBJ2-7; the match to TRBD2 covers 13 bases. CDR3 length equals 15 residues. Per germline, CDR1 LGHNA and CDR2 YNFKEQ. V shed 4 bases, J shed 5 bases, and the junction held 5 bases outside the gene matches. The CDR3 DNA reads TGTGCCAGCAGCCCAACTAGCGGGAGGGCCAACGAGCAGTACTTC. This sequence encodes CASSPTSGRANEQYF.

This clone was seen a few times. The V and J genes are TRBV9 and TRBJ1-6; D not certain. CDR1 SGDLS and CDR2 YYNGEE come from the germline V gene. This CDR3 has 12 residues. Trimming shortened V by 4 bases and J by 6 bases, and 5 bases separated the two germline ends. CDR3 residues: CASSPSNSPLHF. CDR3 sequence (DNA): TGTGCCAGCAGCCCAAGTAATTCACCCCTCCACTTT.

The DNA of the CDR3 is TGTGCCAGCAGCCAATTAACTGAAGCTTTCTTT. Amino acid sequence: CASSQLTEAFF. The rearrangement joins TRBV14 to TRBJ1-1; no clear D gene. V shed 2 bases and J shed 5 bases, with 3 bases lying between them. The germline V gene has CDR1 SGHDN and CDR2 FVKESK. The CDR3 contains 11 residues. Looking up the rest from reference TRBV14 and TRBJ1-1 gives the full variable domain: EAGVTQFPSHSVIEKGQTVTLRCDPISGHDNLYWYRRVMGKEIKFLLHFVKESKQDESGMPNNRFLAERTGGTYSTLKVQPAELEDSGVYFCASSQLTEAFFGQGTRLTVV.

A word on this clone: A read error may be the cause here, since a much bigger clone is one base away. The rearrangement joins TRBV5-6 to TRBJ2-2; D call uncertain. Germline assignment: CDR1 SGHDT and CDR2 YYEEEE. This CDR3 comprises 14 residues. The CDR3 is CASILGPNTGELFF. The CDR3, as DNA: TGTGCCAGCATCTTGGGCCCGAACACCGGGGAGCTGTTTTTT.